Below are 31 T cell receptor beta chains sequenced from a single sample in a study of blood T cell repertoires in COVID-19 (dated by TCRdb to 2020 to 2022). The protocol used for the library was the immunoSEQ multiplex PCR assay. The clones in this table, taken by TCRdb from immuneACCESS, are in-frame only. Not every clone is retained; where verified, under half of the shortfall comes from an unresolved V gene, and the cause of the rest is unknown. In this sample the table shows roughly 100,000 clones, 85% to 90% of which occur a single time. 6.5% to 9.5% of the sample is in the top ten clones. Sequences were obtained from peripheral blood. These receptors all come from a woman in her 70s with acute or convalescent COVID-19.

The chain couples TRBV5-6 to TRBJ1-3; D may be TRBD1 (5 bases). The ends were cut back, 2 bases at V and 0 bases at J, with 9 bases in the middle. This CDR3 has 15 amino acids. Germline loops: CDR1 SGHDT, CDR2 YYEEEE. The CDR3 here is CASSFRTNSGNTIYF. As DNA, the CDR3 is TGTGCCAGCAGCTTTAGGACAAACTCTGGAAACACCATATATTTT.

The V and J genes are TRBV2 and TRBJ2-7; the D is unclear. The CDR3 contains 13 residues. V lost 6 bases to trimming and J lost 1 base, with 10 bases between them. Germline loops: CDR1 SNHLY, CDR2 FYNNEI. The CDR3 sequence is CASRAGISYEQYF. Written as DNA, the CDR3 is TGTGCCAGCAGGGCAGGTATATCCTACGAGCAGTACTTC.

V is TRBV4-1 and J is TRBJ1-1; D gene ambiguous. Per the germline V gene, CDR1 is MGHRA and CDR2 is YSYEKL. The CDR3 runs 15 residues. V gave up 4 bases and J gave up 4 bases, with 16 bases separating them. Written as DNA, the CDR3 is TGCGCCAGCAGCCCCCCCCGGAGAAACGGCACTGAAGCTTTCTTT. This gives the protein CASSPPRRNGTEAFF.

This clone was found once. V gene TRBV24-1 combines with J gene TRBJ2-1; 15 bases line up with TRBD2. Germline V gives CDR1 KGHDR, CDR2 SFDVKD. The CDR3 is 21 amino acids. The J segment lost 6 bases and the V segment lost 1 base, leaving 15 bases of the junction unmatched. For the CDR3, the DNA is TGTGCCACCAGTGATTTTAGGGGGGGGACTAGCGGGAGGAAACTACCCAATGAGCAGTTCTTC. This sequence encodes CATSDFRGGTSGRKLPNEQFF.

CDR3 protein: CASLDRGNYGYTF. As DNA, the CDR3 is TGTGCCAGTTTAGACAGGGGAAACTATGGCTACACCTTC. The chain recombines TRBV6-5 with TRBJ1-2, with 8 positions matching TRBD1. The CDR3 sequence is 13 residues long. V gave up 9 bases and J gave up 2 bases; unmatched junction bases: 5. Germline CDR1 reads MNHEY; CDR2 reads SVGAGI.

V usage is TRBV30 and J usage is TRBJ2-1; a weak D match, TRBD2 (6 bases). V lost 4 bases, J lost 5 bases, and 15 bases lay in between. This CDR3 spans 14 amino acids. CDR1 GTSNPN and CDR2 SVGIG come from the germline V gene (reference sequence). This CDR3 is CAWNRDSTNNEQFF. The CDR3 bases are TGTGCCTGGAACCGGGACTCGACCAACAATGAGCAGTTCTTC.

Only a few counts were recorded for this clone. The J gene is TRBJ1-2, the V gene TRBV2; tentative D call: TRBD1 (6 bases). V dropped 11 bases and J dropped 8 bases, with 12 bases sitting between them. This CDR3 is built from 10 residues. CDR1 is SNHLY and CDR2 is FYNNEI in the germline V gene. CDR3 sequence: CAGRDKGYTF. The CDR3 nucleotides are TGTGCCGGACGGGACAAGGGCTACACCTTC. The whole variable domain, filled in from reference TRBV2 and TRBJ1-2, reads EPEVTQTPSHQVTQMGQEVILRCVPISNHLYFYWYRQILGQKVEFLVSFYNNEISEKSEIFDDQFSVERPDGSNFTLKIRSTKLEDSAMYFCAGRDKGYTFGSGTRLTVV.

This clone appeared once. The chain couples TRBV6-1 to TRBJ1-2; D is undetermined. V was clipped by 3 bases and J by 3 bases, with 14 bases between them. The CDR3 sequence is 15 residues long. The germline V gene has CDR1 MNHNS and CDR2 SASEGT. The CDR3 sequence is CASSEPGSWDYGYTF. The CDR3 coding sequence is TGTGCCAGCAGTGAGCCGGGATCCTGGGACTATGGCTACACCTTC.

V gene TRBV2 combines with J gene TRBJ1-2, with D uncertain. Germline CDR1 reads SNHLY; CDR2 reads FYNNEI. Trimming cost V 6 bases and J 4 bases, with 15 bases left between them. CDR3 length: 14 residues. CDR3 sequence (DNA): TGTGCCAGCAGCGCCGGCAGCGGGAGCTATGGCTACACCTTC. It codes for CASSAGSGSYGYTF.

This clone is a singleton in its sample. The chain links TRBV7-8 to TRBJ1-1, with D possibly being TRBD1 (6 bases). The germline V and J ends were trimmed by 5 bases and 2 bases, with 12 bases remaining between them. The germline gives CDR1 SGHVS, CDR2 FQNEAQ. The CDR3 has 14 amino acids. Here the CDR3 reads CASSAGQINTEAFF. The CDR3 DNA follows: TGTGCCAGCAGCGCCGGACAGATTAACACTGAAGCTTTCTTT. Together with reference TRBV7-8 and TRBJ1-1, the CDR3 gives the full variable domain: GAGVSQSPRYKVAKRGQDVALRCDPISGHVSLFWYQQALGQGPEFLTYFQNEAQLDKSGLPSDRFFAERPEGSVSTLKIQRTQQEDSAVYLCASSAGQINTEAFFGQGTRLTVV.

This clone was seen more than once but under ten times. The chain is built from TRBV27 and TRBJ1-2; D remains ambiguous. The germline V gene encodes CDR1 MNHEY and CDR2 SMNVEV (reference sequence). V was pared by 5 bases and J by 2 bases, with 6 bases between. CDR3 length: 12 residues. DNA for the CDR3: TGTGCCAGCAGTAGTCGGAACTATGGCTACACCTTC. This gives the protein CASSSRNYGYTF.

The V gene is TRBV7-2, the J gene TRBJ2-7, with D possibly TRBD2 on 5 matching bases. In germline, CDR1 is SGHTA, CDR2 FQGNSA. CDR3 length: 15 amino acids. V gave up 0 bases and J gave up 2 bases, with 11 bases separating them. CDR3 in amino acids: CASSLAGLTTYEQYF. The CDR3 coding sequence is TGTGCCAGCAGCTTAGCAGGACTCACTACCTACGAGCAGTACTTC. Full variable domain (rest looked up from reference TRBV7-2 and TRBJ2-7): GAGVSQSPSNKVTEKGKDVELRCDPISGHTALYWYRQSLGQGLEFLIYFQGNSAPDKSGLPSDRFSAERTGGSVSTLTIQRTQQEDSAVYLCASSLAGLTTYEQYFGPGTRLTVT.

This clone was counted a single time. The genes are TRBV27 and TRBJ2-1, with 13 bases fitting TRBD2. This CDR3 spans 17 amino acids. CDR1 and CDR2 (germline): MNHEY, SMNVEV (reference sequence). V lost 5 bases to trimming and J lost 10 bases; unmatched junction nucleotides: 14. CDR3 sequence (DNA): TGTGCCAGCAGTAGCGACATTGGACTAGCGGGAGTAAGGGAGCAGTTCTTC. This encodes CASSSDIGLAGVREQFF.

The rearrangement uses TRBV7-9 and TRBJ2-7; TRBD1 matches 8 bases. The length of the CDR3 is 13 residues. CDR1 and CDR2 from the germline V gene are SEHNR and FQNEAQ (reference sequence). The ends lost 3 bases at V and 3 bases at J; junction bases unmatched: 1. The chain's CDR3 is CASSFDRGYEQYF. The CDR3 DNA is TGTGCCAGCAGCTTTGACAGGGGCTACGAGCAGTACTTC.

This clone came up a few times. V gene TRBV19 combines with J gene TRBJ1-5; D gene ambiguous. The germline CDR1 and CDR2 sequences are LNHDA and SQIVND (reference sequence). CDR3 length equals 15 residues. The V end lost 3 bases, the J end lost 0 bases, and 9 bases lay between the germline ends. The CDR3: CASSIDWYSNQPQHF. CDR3 bases: TGTGCCAGTAGTATCGACTGGTATAGCAATCAGCCCCAGCATTTT.

This clone was seen just once. The chain uses TRBV28 and TRBJ2-1; TRBD2 matches 7 bases. The V and J ends lost 5 bases and 6 bases, in that order; junction bases with no gene match: 16. Germline V gene lookup returns CDR1 MDHEN and CDR2 SYDVKM. The CDR3 covers 17 residues. CDR3 sequence (DNA): TGTGCCAGCAGTCCCTCCCGGGCGGGAGTAATCGGCAATGAGCAGTTCTTC. Translated: CASSPSRAGVIGNEQFF.

This clone was detected once. The rearrangement links TRBV29-1 to TRBJ1-2; no reliable D call. Germline CDR1 reads SQVTM; CDR2 reads ANQGSEA. The CDR3 runs to 13 residues. Trimming pared 4 bases from V and 8 bases from J, leaving 17 bases between. CDR3 loop: CSVGAPMSSGYTF. The CDR3 coding sequence is TGCAGCGTTGGGGCACCAATGTCGTCGGGCTACACCTTC.

In its sample, this clone was seen once. The chain joins TRBV20-1 to TRBJ2-1, with 12 bases aligning to TRBD1. J lost 6 bases, V lost 3 bases, and 3 bases had no gene match. The CDR3 has 14 amino acids. From germline, CDR1 is DFQATT and CDR2 SNEGSKA (reference sequence). DNA for the CDR3: TGCAGTGCTAGTTCGGGACAGGGGGCCAATGAGCAGTTCTTC. Translating gives CSASSGQGANEQFF.

The chain combines TRBV5-8 with TRBJ2-1; TRBD2 agrees at 7 bases. The germline V gene has CDR1 SGHTS and CDR2 YDEGEE. The CDR3 is made up of 16 amino acids. V was pared by 5 bases and J by 5 bases, with 13 bases of the junction left unmatched. The CDR3 DNA follows: TGTGCCAGCAGTTTTGGTTGGCTAGCGGTTAACAATGAGCAGTTCTTC. Amino acid sequence: CASSFGWLAVNNEQFF.

The V and J genes are TRBV19 and TRBJ1-5; 8 positions match TRBD1. This CDR3 has 15 amino acids. Germline V CDR1 and CDR2: LNHDA, SQIVND (reference sequence). The V and J ends lost 3 bases and 4 bases, in that order; junction bases with no gene match: 5. In DNA, the CDR3 is TGTGCCAGTAGTATTCAGGGGGCGAGGAATCAGCCCCAGCATTTT. Protein sequence: CASSIQGARNQPQHF.

The V and J genes are TRBV18 and TRBJ2-7; no definite D call. Germline V CDR1 and CDR2: KGHSH, LQKENI. The ends were cut back, 5 bases at V and 5 bases at J, with 7 bases in the middle. The CDR3 is made up of 11 amino acids. CDR3 loop: CASSTRDEQYF. The CDR3 coding sequence is TGTGCCAGCTCAACCCGAGACGAGCAGTACTTC.

The CDR3 region is CASSQVMSYGYTF. CDR3 nucleotides: TGTGCCAGCAGCCAAGTAATGAGCTATGGCTACACCTTC. This chain joins TRBV14 and TRBJ1-2, with D unresolved. In germline, CDR1 is SGHDN, CDR2 FVKESK. This CDR3 is built from 13 residues. Between the trimmed V and J ends, which lost 1 base and 4 bases, there was a span of 7 bases.

This clone was counted once. V is TRBV5-6 and J is TRBJ1-5; no firm D call. The CDR3 runs to 15 residues. Germline V CDR1 and CDR2: SGHDT, YYEEEE. Trimming removed 0 bases from V and 8 bases from J, with 15 bases in between. The CDR3 region has the DNA TGTGCCAGCAGCTTGGCCGGGTCCGGGGAGAAGCCCCAGCATTTT. Amino acids: CASSLAGSGEKPQHF.

The chain uses TRBV5-6 and TRBJ2-7; D not certain. The V gene's germline CDR1 is SGHDT and CDR2 YYEEEE. Between the trimmed V and J ends, which lost 1 base and 3 bases, there was a span of 14 bases. The CDR3 is 15 residues long. The CDR3 sequence is CASSLLGLQIYEQYF. The CDR3, as DNA: TGTGCCAGCAGCTTGCTCGGTTTACAGATCTACGAGCAGTACTTC.

The rearrangement links TRBV4-1 to TRBJ1-1; no clear D gene. CDR3 length equals 15 residues. The germline CDR1 and CDR2 sequences are MGHRA and YSYEKL. V lost 2 bases to trimming and J lost 0 bases, with 10 bases between them. CDR3: CASSQREDLNTEAFF. In DNA, the CDR3 is TGCGCCAGCAGCCAACGGGAAGACCTGAACACTGAAGCTTTCTTT.

This clone was counted between two and nine times. CDR3 protein: CASSEASPAGELFF. CDR3 DNA sequence: TGTGCCAGCAGCGAGGCTAGCCCAGCCGGGGAGCTGTTTTTT. The chain couples TRBV9 to TRBJ2-2; D is perhaps TRBD2 (5 bases). V lost 3 bases, J lost 6 bases, and 12 bases lay in between. Germline V lookup: CDR1 SGDLS, CDR2 YYNGEE. This CDR3 contains 14 residues.

This chain uses TRBV3-1 (or the pseudogene TRBV3-2) with TRBJ2-2; D is perhaps TRBD1 (5 bases). The CDR3 runs to 15 residues. Trimming shortened V by 1 base and J by 5 bases, and 11 bases separated the two germline ends. CDR1 LGHDT and CDR2 YNNKEL come from the germline V gene (reference sequence). The CDR3 here is CASSQARGSTGELFF. In nucleotides, the CDR3 is TGTGCCAGCAGCCAAGCTAGGGGTAGTACCGGGGAGCTGTTTTTT.

This chain links TRBV27 with TRBJ1-2, with 9 bases identical to TRBD1. V dropped 5 bases and J dropped 4; count of bases not matched to a gene: 8. CDR3 length: 15 amino acids. The germline gives CDR1 MNHEY, CDR2 SMNVEV (reference sequence). The chain's CDR3 is CASSLGQGPFYGYTF. CDR3 sequence (DNA): TGTGCCAGCAGTCTGGGACAGGGACCTTTCTATGGCTACACCTTC.

This clone was detected only once. The chain has TRBV5-6 and TRBJ2-7; 9 bases agree with TRBD2. V shed 1 base, J shed 6 bases, and the junction held 14 bases outside the gene matches. Germline V gene lookup returns CDR1 SGHDT and CDR2 YYEEEE. The CDR3 is 17 residues long. The CDR3 sequence: CASSLMVAGAQGGEQYF. DNA of the CDR3: TGTGCCAGCAGCTTGATGGTAGCGGGGGCCCAAGGAGGCGAGCAGTACTTC. The variable domain in full, with the rest retrieved from reference TRBV5-6 and TRBJ2-7, is DAGVTQSPTHLIKTRGQQVTLRCSPKSGHDTVSWYQQALGQGPQFIFQYYEEEERQRGNFPDRFSGHQFPNYSSELNVNALLLGDSALYLCASSLMVAGAQGGEQYFGPGTRLTVT.

In this sample, this clone turned up once. The chain uses TRBV28 and TRBJ2-1; 7 positions match TRBD2. The germline CDR1 and CDR2 sequences are MDHEN and SYDVKM. V lost 6 bases to trimming and J lost 3 bases; unmatched junction nucleotides: 8. The CDR3 has 15 residues. CDR3 residues: CASRVRGEIYNEQFF. CDR3 nucleotides: TGTGCCAGCAGAGTCCGGGGGGAGATCTACAATGAGCAGTTCTTC.

This clone is a singleton in its sample. This sequence joins TRBV6-5 and TRBJ2-1, with 7 nucleotides matching TRBD2. The CDR3 is 15 residues long. The trim removed 4 bases at V and 4 bases at J, leaving 7 bases unmatched. CDR1 and CDR2 (germline): MNHEY, SVGAGI. The CDR3 loop reads CASSSPSGAYNEQFF. The DNA for the CDR3 is TGTGCCAGCAGTTCTCCTAGCGGCGCATACAATGAGCAGTTCTTC.